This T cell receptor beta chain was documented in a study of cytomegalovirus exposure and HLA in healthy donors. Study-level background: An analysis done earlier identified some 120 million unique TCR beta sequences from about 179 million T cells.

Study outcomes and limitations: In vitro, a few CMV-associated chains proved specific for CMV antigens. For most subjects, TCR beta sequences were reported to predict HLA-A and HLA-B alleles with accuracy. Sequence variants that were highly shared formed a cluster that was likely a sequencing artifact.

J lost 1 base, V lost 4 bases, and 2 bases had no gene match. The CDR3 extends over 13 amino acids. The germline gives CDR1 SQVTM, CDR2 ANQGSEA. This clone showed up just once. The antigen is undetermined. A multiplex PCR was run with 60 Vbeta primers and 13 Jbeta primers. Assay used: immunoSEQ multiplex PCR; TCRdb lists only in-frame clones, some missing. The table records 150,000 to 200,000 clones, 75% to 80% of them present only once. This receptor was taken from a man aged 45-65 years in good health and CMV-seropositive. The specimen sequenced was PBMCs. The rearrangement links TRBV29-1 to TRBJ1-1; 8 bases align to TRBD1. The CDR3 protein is CSVVGTGNTEAFF. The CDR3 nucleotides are TGCAGCGTTGTAGGGACAGGGAACACTGAAGCTTTCTTT.